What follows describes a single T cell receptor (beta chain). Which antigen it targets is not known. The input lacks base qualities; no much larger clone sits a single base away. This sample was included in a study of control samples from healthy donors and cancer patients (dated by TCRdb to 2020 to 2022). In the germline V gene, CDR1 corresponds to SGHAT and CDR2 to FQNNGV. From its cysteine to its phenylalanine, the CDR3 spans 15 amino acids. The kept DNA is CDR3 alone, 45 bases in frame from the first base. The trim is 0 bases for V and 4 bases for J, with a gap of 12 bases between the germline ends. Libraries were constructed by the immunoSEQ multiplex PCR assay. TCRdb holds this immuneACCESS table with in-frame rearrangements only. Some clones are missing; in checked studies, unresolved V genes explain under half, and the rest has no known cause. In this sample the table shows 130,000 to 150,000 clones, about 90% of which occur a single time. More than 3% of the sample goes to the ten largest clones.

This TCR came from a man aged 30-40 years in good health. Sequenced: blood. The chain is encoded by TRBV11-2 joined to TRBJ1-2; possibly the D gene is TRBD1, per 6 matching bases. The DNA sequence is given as TGTGCCAGCAGCTTAGACGGACAGACGGTCTATGGCTACACCTTC. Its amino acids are CASSLDGQTVYGYTF.